Shown below are 21 T cell receptor beta chains from a single sample sequenced in a study of control samples from healthy donors and cancer patients. Libraries were prepared by immunoSEQ multiplex PCR; TCRdb keeps only in-frame clonotypes and omits some of them. The sample consists of approximately 46,000 clones, roughly 92% of them appearing once. The sequenced sample was PBMCs. These TCRs come from a man under 40 with colorectal cancer.

This chain uses TRBV7-2 with TRBJ2-5; D remains ambiguous. The ends were cut back, 5 bases at V and 2 bases at J, with 15 bases in the middle. The CDR3 runs to 15 residues. The germline V gene has CDR1 SGHTA and CDR2 FQGNSA. CDR3 nucleotides: TGTGCCAGCAGCCCCCCACGGCGAGAACAAGAGACCCAGTACTTC. The encoded protein is CASSPPRREQETQYF.

The chain has TRBV7-6 and TRBJ2-3; D is undetermined. This CDR3 is 17 amino acids long. Deletions cut 2 bases from V and 2 bases from J, with 17 bases between. Per germline, CDR1 SGHVS and CDR2 FNYEAQ. The CDR3 DNA is TGTGCCAGCAGCTTATATACCGCCGGAACCCCCACAGATACGCAGTATTTT. Translation: CASSLYTAGTPTDTQYF.

This chain joins TRBV4-1 and TRBJ1-5; D is uncertain. The V gene's germline CDR1 is MGHRA and CDR2 YSYEKL. The CDR3 has 17 residues. With 1 base removed from V and 4 bases from J, the gap between germline ends came to 17 bases. DNA of the CDR3: TGCGCCAGCAGCCAAGGTATCCGTGGCTGGGTGAATCAGCCCCAGCATTTT. Translation: CASSQGIRGWVNQPQHF.

V is TRBV2 and J is TRBJ2-7; 8 positions match TRBD2. Germline lookup yields CDR1 SNHLY and CDR2 FYNNEI. V lost 6 bases to trimming and J lost 0 bases; unmatched junction nucleotides: 16. This CDR3 is built from 18 residues. CDR3 residues: CASSPKRLAGGFSYEQYF. In nucleotides, the CDR3 is TGTGCCAGCAGCCCCAAACGACTCGCGGGGGGTTTCTCCTACGAGCAGTACTTC. Supplemented by reference TRBV2 and TRBJ2-7, the full variable domain reads EPEVTQTPSHQVTQMGQEVILRCVPISNHLYFYWYRQILGQKVEFLVSFYNNEISEKSEIFDDQFSVERPDGSNFTLKIRSTKLEDSAMYFCASSPKRLAGGFSYEQYFGPGTRLTVT.

V and J are TRBV27 and TRBJ2-1, with 9 bases fitting TRBD1. The trim removed 0 bases at V and 9 bases at J, leaving 12 bases unmatched. The CDR3 is 17 amino acids. Germline-derived CDR1 and CDR2 are MNHEY and SMNVEV (reference sequence). The CDR3 bases are TGTGCCAGCAGTTTATCGCCGGGGACAGGGATATTTGGTGAGCAGTTCTTC. Protein sequence: CASSLSPGTGIFGEQFF.

V usage is TRBV7-9 and J usage is TRBJ1-2; D perhaps matches TRBD1 (5 bases). Germline V CDR1 and CDR2: SEHNR, FQNEAQ (reference sequence). Trimming pared 5 bases from V and 6 bases from J, leaving 13 bases between. This CDR3 has 13 amino acids. The CDR3 DNA is TGTGCCAGCAGCCGGAGGGGACTTGATGGCTACACCTTC. Protein: CASSRRGLDGYTF.

The J gene is TRBJ1-2, the V gene TRBV7-2; D gene ambiguous. Germline CDR1 is SGHTA and CDR2 is FQGNSA. The CDR3 consists of 13 residues. Trimming took off 5 bases at V and 2 bases at J, with 9 bases between the two ends. The CDR3 DNA sequence: TGTGCCAGCAGCAACACGATAAACTATGGCTACACCTTC. Its protein is CASSNTINYGYTF.

The V and J genes are TRBV7-2 and TRBJ1-2; D remains ambiguous. Germline V CDR1 and CDR2: SGHTA, FQGNSA. This CDR3 region has 15 residues. The ends were cut back, 5 bases at V and 5 bases at J, with 18 bases in the middle. CDR3 sequence: CASSPKGGAGYGYTF. CDR3 DNA sequence: TGTGCCAGCAGCCCGAAGGGTGGCGCGGGGTATGGCTACACCTTC. The variable domain in full, completed from reference TRBV7-2 and TRBJ1-2, reads GAGVSQSPSNKVTEKGKDVELRCDPISGHTALYWYRQSLGQGLEFLIYFQGNSAPDKSGLPSDRFSAERTGGSVSTLTIQRTQQEDSAVYLCASSPKGGAGYGYTFGSGTRLTVV.

This clone was counted a few times. The CDR3 is CASGLVLAGGGSYNEQFF. The CDR3 DNA follows: TGTGCTAGTGGTTTGGTACTAGCGGGGGGTGGGTCCTACAATGAGCAGTTCTTC. The chain is built from TRBV12-5 and TRBJ2-1; TRBD2 matches 12 bases. This CDR3 has 18 amino acids. Germline V gives CDR1 LGHNT, CDR2 FRNRAP. After removal of 0 bases from V and 1 base from J, the junction contained 4 bases not matched to a gene. Together with reference TRBV12-5 and TRBJ2-1, the CDR3 gives the full variable domain: DARVTQTPRHKVTEMGQEVTMRCQPILGHNTVFWYRQTMMQGLELLAYFRNRAPLDDSGMPKDRFSAEMPDATLATLKIQPSEPRDSAVYFCASGLVLAGGGSYNEQFFGPGTRLTVL.

The chain employs TRBV12-5 and TRBJ1-1, with D possibly TRBD1 on 6 matching bases. V gave up 6 bases and J gave up 5 bases, with 13 bases separating them. CDR1 is LGHNT and CDR2 is FRNRAP in the germline V gene. CDR3 length: 13 amino acids. As DNA, the CDR3 is TGTGCTAGTGGAAGCAGGGGAGGGACTGAAGCTTTCTTT. Amino acid sequence: CASGSRGGTEAFF.

This chain connects TRBV9 to TRBJ2-1; TRBD1 is a possible D gene (6 bases). Trimming removed 0 bases at V and 4 bases at J, with 14 bases between. The CDR3 is made up of 16 amino acids. CDR1 is SGDLS, CDR2 YYNGEE, per germline. Here the CDR3 reads CASSVAWQGTYNEQFF. The CDR3 DNA reads as TGTGCCAGCAGCGTAGCTTGGCAGGGGACGTACAATGAGCAGTTCTTC.

CDR3 sequence (DNA): TGCGCCAGCAGCTTGGGCGGGACAGGGGCGAGCTACGAGCAGTACTTC. Encoded protein: CASSLGGTGASYEQYF. The V call is TRBV5-1, the J call TRBJ2-7, with 10 positions matching TRBD1. Germline V lookup: CDR1 SGHRS, CDR2 YFSETQ. Trimming removed 0 bases from V and 3 bases from J; junction bases left unmatched: 6. This CDR3 contains 16 residues.

This chain uses TRBV19 with TRBJ1-2; D is possibly TRBD1 (5 bases). The CDR3 totals 15 residues. The V and J ends lost 3 bases and 3 bases respectively, with 14 bases between them. CDR1 is LNHDA, CDR2 SQIVND, per germline (reference sequence). The CDR3, as DNA: TGTGCCAGTAGTATTGAAAAGGAGGGGCACTATGGCTACACCTTC. Protein: CASSIEKEGHYGYTF.

The sample holds one count of this clone. The rearrangement uses TRBV5-1 and TRBJ2-3; 11 nucleotides agree with TRBD2. This CDR3 region has 15 residues. Germline CDR1 reads SGHRS; CDR2 reads YFSETQ. Trimming cost V 2 bases and J 5 bases; bases outside gene matches: 4. The CDR3 bases are TGCGCCAGCAGCTTTAGCGGGGGGGCGCAAGATACGCAGTATTTT. Protein product: CASSFSGGAQDTQYF. Complete variable domain (other parts from reference TRBV5-1 and TRBJ2-3): KAGVTQTPRYLIKTRGQQVTLSCSPISGHRSVSWYQQTPGQGLQFLFEYFSETQRNKGNFPGRFSGRQFSNSRSEMNVSTLELGDSALYLCASSFSGGAQDTQYFGPGTRLTVL.

The chain is built from TRBV6-5 and TRBJ2-5; tentatively, D is TRBD2 (5 bases). This CDR3 is 14 amino acids long. Germline CDR1 reads MNHEY; CDR2 reads SVGAGI. V was trimmed by 6 bases and J by 1 base, leaving 12 bases between them. The CDR3: CASSQLGVQETQYF. The CDR3 DNA sequence: TGTGCCAGCAGCCAACTAGGTGTCCAAGAGACCCAGTACTTC.

The CDR3 loop is CASSFTSWVTDTQYF. DNA of the CDR3: TGTGCCAGTAGCTTCACTAGTTGGGTAACAGATACGCAGTATTTT. This chain uses TRBV19 with TRBJ2-3; maybe TRBD2 (5 bases). The CDR3 extends over 15 amino acids. V gave up 6 bases and J gave up 3 bases, with 16 bases separating them. The V gene's germline CDR1 is LNHDA and CDR2 SQIVND (reference sequence). The variable domain in full, with the rest retrieved from reference TRBV19 and TRBJ2-3, is DGGITQSPKYLFRKEGQNVTLSCEQNLNHDAMYWYRQDPGQGLRLIYYSQIVNDFQKGDIAEGYSVSREKKESFPLTVTSAQKNPTAFYLCASSFTSWVTDTQYFGPGTRLTVL.

The genes are TRBV7-9 and TRBJ2-5; D not certain. Trimming stripped 2 bases from V and 4 bases from J, with 5 bases between. CDR3 length: 12 amino acids. The V gene's germline CDR1 is SEHNR and CDR2 FQNEAQ (reference sequence). The CDR3 nucleotides are TGTGCCAGCAGCTTACTGGGAGAGACCCAGTACTTC. Residues: CASSLLGETQYF.

This clone was detected once. The genes are TRBV12-3 or TRBV12-4 and TRBJ2-1, with TRBD2 as a possible D gene (5 bases). V gave up 6 bases and J gave up 9 bases, with 12 bases separating them. This CDR3 spans 12 amino acids. CDR3 nucleotide sequence: TGTGCCAGCAGCGGCGAGGGCGTTGAGCAGTTCTTC. It encodes CASSGEGVEQFF.

This rearrangement joins TRBV2 to TRBJ2-7; D tentatively reads TRBD1 or TRBD2 (5 bases each). The V gene lost 5 bases and the J gene lost 0 bases, with 11 bases spanning the gap. CDR3 size: 14 residues. The germline V gene has CDR1 SNHLY and CDR2 FYNNEI. In DNA form, the CDR3 reads TGTGCCAGCAGTAGGGAGACAGCCTCCTACGAGCAGTACGTC. This codes for CASSRETASYEQYV.

The J gene is TRBJ2-5, the V gene TRBV6-5; 11 bases align to TRBD2. Germline CDR1 MNHEY, CDR2 SVGAGI. This CDR3 is 16 amino acids long. V shed 0 bases, J shed 5 bases, and the junction held 5 bases outside the gene matches. CDR3 DNA sequence: TGTGCCAGCAGTTACTCGATCTTAGCGGGGGGGGAGACCCAGTACTTC. Translated: CASSYSILAGGETQYF.

The chain is built from TRBV12-3 or TRBV12-4 and TRBJ1-1; possible D gene TRBD1, 6 bases. V lost 7 bases, J lost 5 bases, and 14 bases lay in between. This CDR3 has 13 amino acids. The CDR3 loop reads CASTPQGRTEAFF. The CDR3 coding sequence is TGTGCCAGCACCCCACAGGGTCGTACTGAAGCTTTCTTT.